Each of the 20 T cell receptor beta chains below was sequenced from the same sample in a study of shared clonotypes between healthy human individuals. The method was immunoSEQ multiplex PCR; TCRdb's version includes in-frame clones alone and lacks a portion of them. The sample shows 1,400,000 or so clones, about 98.5% of them seen only once. The sequencing input was naive CD4+ T cells sorted from blood. Subset meaning: CD45RA+ positively selected. These receptors came from a man aged 25 to 40 in good health.

The chain couples TRBV9 to TRBJ1-4; 12 bases are shared with TRBD1. CDR3 length: 16 residues. Per the germline V gene, CDR1 is SGDLS and CDR2 is YYNGEE. After removal of 4 bases from V and 8 bases from J, the junction contained 9 bases not matched to a gene. The CDR3 bases are TGTGCCAGCAGCCCGATCCTCGGGACAGGGGGCGAAAAACTGTTTTTT. Protein sequence: CASSPILGTGGEKLFF.

V gene TRBV28 combines with J gene TRBJ2-7, with D maybe TRBD1 (6 bases). The V and J ends lost 7 bases and 1 base respectively, with 20 bases between them. CDR3 length: 16 amino acids. CDR1 and CDR2 from the germline V gene are MDHEN and SYDVKM. The CDR3 is CASTQLVNRESYEQYF. The CDR3 nucleotides read TGTGCCAGCACCCAGCTCGTCAACAGGGAATCCTACGAGCAGTACTTC.

The chain combines TRBV6-5 with TRBJ2-2; 7 bases are shared with TRBD1. Per the germline V gene, CDR1 is MNHEY and CDR2 is SVGAGI. The V and J ends lost 3 bases and 0 bases, in that order; junction bases with no gene match: 1. CDR3 length: 15 residues. The CDR3, as DNA: TGTGCCAGCAGTTATCAGGGGGCGAACACCGGGGAGCTGTTTTTT. Protein: CASSYQGANTGELFF.

V gene TRBV11-2 combines with J gene TRBJ2-5, with 10 bases lining up with TRBD2. The CDR3 runs 17 residues. Germline CDR1 SGHAT, CDR2 FQNNGV. J gave up 4 bases and V 4 bases, and 12 bases lay outside the gene matches. The CDR3 loop is CASSSPRLAGEGETQYF. CDR3 sequence (DNA): TGTGCCAGCAGCTCCCCCCGTCTAGCGGGAGAGGGAGAGACCCAGTACTTC.

This clone was detected only once. This chain links TRBV2 with TRBJ1-3; D ambiguous. Germline CDR1 is SNHLY and CDR2 is FYNNEI. This CDR3 region has 15 residues. Trimming pared 5 bases from V and 0 bases from J, leaving 11 bases between. The CDR3 here is CASSHDDNSGNTIYF. For the CDR3, the DNA is TGTGCCAGCAGTCACGACGACAACTCTGGAAACACCATATATTTT.

The chain uses TRBV27 and TRBJ1-5; the match to TRBD1 covers 12 bases. This CDR3 spans 17 amino acids. With 0 bases clipped from V and 10 bases from J, the junction kept 10 bases outside the gene matches. In germline, CDR1 is MNHEY, CDR2 SMNVEV (reference sequence). The CDR3 DNA sequence: TGTGCCAGCAGTTTATCGGGACAGGGGGCCCCGGGAGAACCCCAGCATTTT. It is translated as CASSLSGQGAPGEPQHF.

V gene TRBV9 combines with J gene TRBJ2-7, with D perhaps being TRBD1 or TRBD2 (5 bases each). Germline V gene data show CDR1 as SGDLS and CDR2 as YYNGEE. V lost 0 bases and J 3 bases, leaving 10 bases between the germline ends. CDR3 length equals 14 residues. In DNA, the CDR3 is TGTGCCAGCAGCGTAGGGGGGTTTGGCTACGAGCAGTACTTC. Translation gives CASSVGGFGYEQYF.

The gene calls are TRBV5-4 and TRBJ2-5; tentative D call: TRBD2 (5 bases). CDR1 SGHNT and CDR2 YYREEE come from the germline V gene (reference sequence). The CDR3 is made up of 14 amino acids. V lost 1 base and J 4 bases, leaving 11 bases between the germline ends. The CDR3 coding sequence is TGTGCCAGCAGCTTGCCAAAAGAGGGAGAGACCCAGTACTTC. Protein sequence: CASSLPKEGETQYF.

This chain joins TRBV25-1 and TRBJ2-2, with D perhaps matching TRBD1 or TRBD2 (5 bases each). Per the germline V gene, CDR1 is MGHDK and CDR2 is SYGVNS. CDR3 size: 15 residues. V lost 4 bases and J lost 6, with 15 bases in between. The CDR3 sequence is CASSVPMGEPGELFF. Here the CDR3 DNA reads TGTGCCAGCAGTGTCCCCATGGGGGAACCCGGGGAGCTGTTTTTT. Complete variable domain (other parts from reference TRBV25-1 and TRBJ2-2): EADIYQTPRYLVIGTGKKITLECSQTMGHDKMYWYQQDPGMELHLIHYSYGVNSTEKGDLSSESTVSRIRTEHFPLTLESARPSHTSQYLCASSVPMGEPGELFFGEGSRLTVL.

The chain recombines TRBV10-1 with TRBJ2-2, with 8 bases identical to TRBD2. This CDR3 contains 15 residues. Looked up from germline, CDR1 is WNHNN and CDR2 is SYGVQD (reference sequence). V was clipped by 2 bases and J by 4 bases; unmatched bases: 3. CDR3 in DNA: TGCGCCAGCAGTGAGCGAGCGGGAGCCACCGGGGAGCTGTTTTTT. Residues: CASSERAGATGELFF.

The J gene is TRBJ2-7, the V gene TRBV5-1; TRBD2 might be the D (6 bases). The germline V and J ends were trimmed by 3 bases and 3 bases, with 10 bases remaining between them. Germline V CDR1 and CDR2: SGHRS, YFSETQ. The CDR3 contains 13 residues. CDR3: CASSWRAGYEQYF. CDR3 coding DNA: TGCGCCAGCAGCTGGAGGGCAGGCTACGAGCAGTACTTC.

The chain is built from TRBV4-3 and TRBJ2-7; D may be TRBD2 (6 bases). The germline gives CDR1 LGHNA, CDR2 YSLEER. The CDR3 spans 17 residues. Trimming stripped 0 bases from V and 2 bases from J, with 17 bases between. The CDR3 DNA reads as TGCGCCAGCAGCCAAGATCTACCAAGCGGGCTTCCCTACGAGCAGTACTTC. Amino acid sequence: CASSQDLPSGLPYEQYF.

The chain joins TRBV5-4 to TRBJ1-4, with D possibly being TRBD1 (5 bases). CDR1 and CDR2 (germline): SGHNT, YYREEE (reference sequence). The V end lost 0 bases, the J end lost 5 bases, and 17 bases lay between the germline ends. This CDR3 spans 17 amino acids. In DNA form, the CDR3 reads TGTGCCAGCAGCTTGGGGAGGGACGGAGCATTAAATGAAAAACTGTTTTTT. It specifies CASSLGRDGALNEKLFF. The complete variable domain, with remaining parts taken from reference TRBV5-4 and TRBJ1-4, reads ETGVTQSPTHLIKTRGQQVTLRCSSQSGHNTVSWYQQALGQGPQFIFQYYREEENGRGNFPPRFSGLQFPNYSSELNVNALELDDSALYLCASSLGRDGALNEKLFFGSGTQLSVL.

V gene TRBV27 combines with J gene TRBJ1-5; D is undetermined. Germline CDR1 MNHEY, CDR2 SMNVEV (reference sequence). This CDR3 is 13 amino acids long. V lost 8 bases and J lost 3, with 11 bases in between. The CDR3 loop reads CASASRNNQPQHF. The DNA of the CDR3 is TGTGCCAGCGCTAGCAGGAACAATCAGCCCCAGCATTTT.

The chain links TRBV28 to TRBJ1-2, with 8 bases aligning to TRBD1. Germline assignment: CDR1 MDHEN and CDR2 SYDVKM. The V gene end was trimmed by 11 bases and the J gene end by 4 bases; junction bases not matched to a gene: 9. CDR3 size: 13 residues. The CDR3 DNA reads TGTGCCGAGCGTGGGACAGGTTCCTATGGCTACACCTTC. Translated, it gives CAERGTGSYGYTF.

J is TRBJ2-7 and V is TRBV5-1; unclear D gene. This CDR3 is built from 14 residues. Germline V gene sequence: CDR1 SGHRS, CDR2 YFSETQ. Trimming shortened V by 0 bases and J by 2 bases, and 9 bases separated the two germline ends. As DNA, the CDR3 is TGCGCCAGCAGCTTGGCGGCACCTACCTACGAGCAGTACTTC. This encodes CASSLAAPTYEQYF.

The rearrangement joins TRBV20-1 to TRBJ1-4; D might be TRBD1 (6 bases). CDR3 length equals 11 residues. Germline CDR1 and CDR2: DFQATT and SNEGSKA (reference sequence). Trimming cost V 2 bases and J 8 bases, with 6 bases left between them. This chain's CDR3 is CSARQGEKLFF. CDR3 bases: TGCAGTGCTAGACAGGGGGAAAAACTGTTTTTT.

The rearrangement links TRBV7-2 to TRBJ2-3; TRBD2 might be the D (6 bases). CDR1 and CDR2 from the germline V gene are SGHTA and FQGNSA. Trimming pared 5 bases from V and 0 bases from J, leaving 12 bases between. The CDR3 contains 15 residues. The CDR3 spells CASSGSGTSTDTQYF. The CDR3 bases are TGTGCCAGCAGCGGTAGCGGTACTAGCACAGATACGCAGTATTTT.

J is TRBJ2-7 and V is TRBV11-2, with D hard to call. Germline V gene lookup returns CDR1 SGHAT and CDR2 FQNNGV. The germline V and J ends were trimmed by 0 bases and 6 bases, with 9 bases remaining between them. The CDR3 sequence is 13 residues long. In DNA, the CDR3 is TGTGCCAGCAGCTTAGATAGGTTCATCGAGCAGTACTTC. Residues: CASSLDRFIEQYF.

The chain combines TRBV29-1 with TRBJ2-1; 8 nucleotides agree with TRBD2. The germline gives CDR1 SQVTM, CDR2 ANQGSEA. The CDR3 is made up of 14 amino acids. V was clipped by 5 bases and J by 3 bases; unmatched bases: 6. The CDR3 bases are TGCAGCGTTTTCACGACTAGCGTCTACAATGAGCAGTTCTTC. It encodes CSVFTTSVYNEQFF.